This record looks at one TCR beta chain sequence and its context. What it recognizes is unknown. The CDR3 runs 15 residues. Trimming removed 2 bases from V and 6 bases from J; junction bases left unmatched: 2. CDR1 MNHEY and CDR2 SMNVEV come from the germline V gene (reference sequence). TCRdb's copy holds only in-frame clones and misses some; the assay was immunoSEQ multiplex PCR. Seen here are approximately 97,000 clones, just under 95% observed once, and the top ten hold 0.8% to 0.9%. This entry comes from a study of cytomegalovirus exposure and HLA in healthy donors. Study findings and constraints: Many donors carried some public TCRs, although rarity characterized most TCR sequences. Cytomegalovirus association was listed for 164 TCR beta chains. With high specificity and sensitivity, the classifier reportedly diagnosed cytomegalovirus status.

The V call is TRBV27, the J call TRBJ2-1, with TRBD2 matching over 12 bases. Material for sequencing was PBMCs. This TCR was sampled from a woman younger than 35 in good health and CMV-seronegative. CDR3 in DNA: TGTGCCAGCAGTTTACTAGCGGGAGGGAGCAATGAGCAGTTCTTC. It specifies CASSLLAGGSNEQFF.